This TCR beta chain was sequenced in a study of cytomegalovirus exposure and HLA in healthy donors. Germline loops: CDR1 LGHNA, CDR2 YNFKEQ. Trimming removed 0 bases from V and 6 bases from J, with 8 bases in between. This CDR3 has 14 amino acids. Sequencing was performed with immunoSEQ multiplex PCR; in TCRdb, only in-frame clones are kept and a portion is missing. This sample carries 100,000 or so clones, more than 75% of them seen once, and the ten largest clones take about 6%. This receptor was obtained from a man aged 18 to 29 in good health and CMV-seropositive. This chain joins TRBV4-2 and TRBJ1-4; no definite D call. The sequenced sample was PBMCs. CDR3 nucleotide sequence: TGTGCCAGCAGCCAAGAGGTGGCGGATGAAAAACTGTTTTTT. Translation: CASSQEVADEKLFF.